The rows below give T cell receptor beta chains drawn from one sample of a study of shared clonotypes between healthy human individuals. Libraries were prepared by immunoSEQ multiplex PCR; TCRdb keeps only in-frame clonotypes and omits some of them. The data show about 1.5 million clones, with 98% seen just once and about 0.45% held by the top ten. The sample consisted of naive CD4+ T cells sorted from blood. Every receptor here comes from a man younger than 40 in good health. The CDR3 runs from the conserved cysteine through the conserved F or W. D genes are given only for firm matches. Clone sizes are given selectively: once, few, many, or a class where the clone is expanded.

V gene	J gene	clone size	D gene	CDR3 protein	CDR3 DNA
TRBV4-3	TRBJ2-3	once	.	CASSQVAGGTDTQYF	TGCGCCAGCAGCCAAGTGGCAGGAGGCACAGATACGCAGTATTTT
TRBV5-1	TRBJ2-1	.	.	CASSLQVNSYNEQFF	TGCGCCAGCAGCTTACAGGTGAACTCCTACAATGAGCAGTTCTTC
TRBV15	TRBJ1-5	.	TRBD1	CATSRDFSGGVPQHF	TGTGCCACCAGCAGAGATTTCTCAGGGGGAGTGCCCCAGCATTTT
TRBV7-2	TRBJ2-1	.	.	CASSRALTYNEQFF	TGTGCCAGCAGCCGGGCCTTAACCTACAATGAGCAGTTCTTC
TRBV7-8	TRBJ2-5	.	TRBD1	CASSLTLTGVTETQYF	TGTGCCAGCAGCTTAACCCTGACAGGGGTTACGGAGACCCAGTACTTC
TRBV7-8	TRBJ2-5	.	.	CLTVAGPQETQYF	TGCCTTACCGTGGCGGGTCCCCAAGAGACCCAGTACTTC
TRBV5-1	TRBJ1-4	once	TRBD1	CASSLMTGVGATNEKLFF	TGCGCCAGCAGCTTGATGACAGGGGTCGGTGCAACTAATGAAAAACTGTTTTTT
TRBV7-9	TRBJ2-7	.	.	CASSLLRSGGYEQYF	TGTGCCAGCAGCTTACTTAGGAGTGGGGGATACGAGCAGTACTTC
TRBV5-4	TRBJ2-1	.	.	CASSLDFQTSYNEQFF	TGTGCCAGCAGCTTGGACTTCCAGACTAGTTACAATGAGCAGTTCTTC
TRBV27	TRBJ1-1	.	TRBD1	CASSPPGQTMNTEAFF	TGTGCCAGCAGTCCCCCGGGACAGACCATGAACACTGAAGCTTTCTTT
TRBV6-4	TRBJ1-5	.	TRBD1	CASRGLRTGADQPQHF	TGTGCCAGCAGGGGACTCCGGACAGGGGCAGATCAGCCCCAGCATTTT
TRBV25-1	TRBJ2-7	once	TRBD2	CASSERLAGHYEQYF	TGTGCCAGCAGTGAACGACTAGCGGGGCACTACGAGCAGTACTTC
TRBV27	TRBJ1-1	.	TRBD1	CASSLQGQGRGNTEAFF	TGTGCCAGCAGTTTACAGGGACAGGGGAGGGGAAACACTGAAGCTTTCTTT
TRBV9	TRBJ2-6	.	.	CASSGSNSGANVLTF	TGTGCCAGCAGCGGTTCAAACTCTGGGGCCAACGTCCTGACTTTC
TRBV7-9	TRBJ2-6	.	.	CASSPRRGGNGANVLTF	TGTGCCAGCAGCCCCCGCCGCGGGGGCAATGGGGCCAACGTCCTGACTTTC
TRBV7-9	TRBJ1-5	.	TRBD1	CASSSTGRNNQPQHF	TGTGCCAGCAGCTCGACAGGGAGAAACAATCAGCCCCAGCATTTT
TRBV6-5	TRBJ2-7	.	.	CASRSLEGGIYEQYF	TGTGCCAGCAGATCCCTTGAAGGGGGAATTTACGAGCAGTACTTC
TRBV10-3	TRBJ2-4	once	.	CAISESTLGLAKNIQYF	TGTGCCATCAGTGAGTCGACTCTTGGATTGGCCAAAAACATTCAGTACTTC
TRBV13	TRBJ2-7	.	TRBD2	CASSLTPWRTSGTYEQYF	TGTGCCAGCAGCTTAACACCCTGGAGGACTAGCGGGACCTACGAGCAGTACTTC
TRBV6-5	TRBJ1-1	.	TRBD1	CASSNTGGSTEAFF	TGTGCCAGCTCAAATACAGGGGGCTCTACTGAAGCTTTCTTT
TRBV29-1	TRBJ2-5	.	TRBD1	CSVQTGSEETQYF	TGCAGCGTTCAGACAGGGTCGGAAGAGACCCAGTACTTC
TRBV7-4	TRBJ2-7	.	.	CASSLERFYEQYF	TGTGCCAGCAGCTTAGAGCGATTCTACGAGCAGTACTTC
TRBV29-1	TRBJ1-4	once	.	CSAVTGNEKLFF	TGCAGCGCCGTCACGGGGAATGAAAAACTGTTTTTT
TRBV5-6	TRBJ2-7	.	TRBD2	CASSPQGLAGAFYEQYF	TGTGCCAGCAGCCCCCAGGGGCTAGCGGGAGCTTTCTACGAGCAGTACTTC
TRBV5-4	TRBJ2-5	.	TRBD1	CASSPAMGTGEETQYF	TGTGCCAGCAGCCCGGCAATGGGGACAGGGGAAGAGACCCAGTACTTC
TRBV6-5	TRBJ2-1	.	.	CASSRTGWEQFF	TGTGCCAGCAGTAGAACGGGATGGGAGCAGTTCTTC
TRBV6-6	TRBJ2-1	.	.	CASSTVYEQFF	TGTGCCAGCAGCACAGTCTATGAGCAGTTCTTC
TRBV7-8	TRBJ1-5	.	.	CASSLGNQPQHF	TGTGCCAGCAGCTTAGGCAATCAGCCCCAGCATTTT
TRBV30	TRBJ2-2	once	.	CAWSPPGRENTGELFF	TGTGCCTGGAGTCCCCCCGGGCGGGAAAACACCGGGGAGCTGTTTTTT
TRBV29-1	TRBJ2-7	.	.	CSGRRTRRGEQYF	TGCAGCGGGCGCAGGACCAGGCGGGGTGAGCAGTACTTC
TRBV7-2	TRBJ2-7	.	TRBD2	CASSQGLAGGEQYF	TGTGCCAGCAGCCAGGGGCTAGCGGGAGGCGAGCAGTACTTC
TRBV6-4	TRBJ2-3	.	TRBD2	CASSYSGSPQYF	TGTGCCAGCAGTTATAGCGGGAGTCCGCAGTATTTT
TRBV7-2	TRBJ1-2	.	.	CASSLARDGKWRGYGYTF	TGTGCCAGCAGCTTAGCTCGGGACGGAAAATGGAGAGGCTATGGCTACACCTTC